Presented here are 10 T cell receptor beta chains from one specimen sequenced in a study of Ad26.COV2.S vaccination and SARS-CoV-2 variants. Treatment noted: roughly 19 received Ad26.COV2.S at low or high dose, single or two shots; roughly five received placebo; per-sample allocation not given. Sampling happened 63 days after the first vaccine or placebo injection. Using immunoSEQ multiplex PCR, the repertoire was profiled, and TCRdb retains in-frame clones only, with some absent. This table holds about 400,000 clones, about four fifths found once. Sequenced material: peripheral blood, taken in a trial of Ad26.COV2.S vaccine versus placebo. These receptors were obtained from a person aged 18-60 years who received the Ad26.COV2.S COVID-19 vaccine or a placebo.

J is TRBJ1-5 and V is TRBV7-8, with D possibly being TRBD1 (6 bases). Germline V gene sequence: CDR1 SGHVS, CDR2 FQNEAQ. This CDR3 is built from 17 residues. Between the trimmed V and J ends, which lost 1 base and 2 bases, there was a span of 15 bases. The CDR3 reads CASSLGFGGAGNQPQHF. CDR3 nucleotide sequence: TGTGCCAGCAGCTTAGGATTTGGGGGCGCAGGCAATCAGCCCCAGCATTTT. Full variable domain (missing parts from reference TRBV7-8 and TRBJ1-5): GAGVSQSPRYKVAKRGQDVALRCDPISGHVSLFWYQQALGQGPEFLTYFQNEAQLDKSGLPSDRFFAERPEGSVSTLKIQRTQQEDSAVYLCASSLGFGGAGNQPQHFGDGTRLSIL.

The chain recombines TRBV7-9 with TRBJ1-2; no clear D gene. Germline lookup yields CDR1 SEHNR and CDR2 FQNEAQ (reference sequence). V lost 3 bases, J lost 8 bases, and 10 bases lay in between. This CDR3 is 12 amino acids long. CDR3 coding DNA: TGTGCCAGCAGCTTGGGAAGGGAGGGCTACACCTTC. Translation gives CASSLGREGYTF.

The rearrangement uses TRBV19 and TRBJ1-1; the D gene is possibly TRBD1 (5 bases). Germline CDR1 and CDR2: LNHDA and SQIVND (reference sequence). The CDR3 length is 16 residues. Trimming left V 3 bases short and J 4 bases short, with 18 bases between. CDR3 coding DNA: TGTGCCAGTAGTATCCTTCGGCAGGGCGGAAGCACTGAAGCTTTCTTT. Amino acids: CASSILRQGGSTEAFF.

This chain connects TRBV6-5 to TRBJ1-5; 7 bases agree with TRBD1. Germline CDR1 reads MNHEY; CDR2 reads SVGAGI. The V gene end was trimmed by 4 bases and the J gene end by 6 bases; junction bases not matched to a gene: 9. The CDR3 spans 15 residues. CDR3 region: CASSSQQGSGQPQHF. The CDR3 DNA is TGTGCCAGCAGTTCCCAACAGGGGTCGGGTCAGCCCCAGCATTTT.

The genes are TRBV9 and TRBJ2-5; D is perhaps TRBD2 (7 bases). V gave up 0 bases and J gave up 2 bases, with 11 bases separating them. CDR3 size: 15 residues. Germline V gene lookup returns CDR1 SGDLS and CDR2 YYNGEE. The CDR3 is CASSVGTAGQETQYF. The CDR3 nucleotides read TGTGCCAGCAGCGTAGGGACAGCGGGGCAAGAGACCCAGTACTTC.

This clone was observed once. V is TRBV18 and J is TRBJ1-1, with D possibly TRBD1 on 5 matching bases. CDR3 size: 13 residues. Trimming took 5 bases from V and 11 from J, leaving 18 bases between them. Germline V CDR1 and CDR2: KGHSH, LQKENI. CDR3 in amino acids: CASSDGASPRAFF. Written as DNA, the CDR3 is TGTGCCAGCTCAGATGGGGCCTCTCCCCGGGCTTTCTTT.

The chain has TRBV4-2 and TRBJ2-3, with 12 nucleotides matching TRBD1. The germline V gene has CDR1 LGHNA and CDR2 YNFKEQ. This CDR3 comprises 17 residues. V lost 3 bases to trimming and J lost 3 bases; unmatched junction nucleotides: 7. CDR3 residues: CASSQYPGQGATDTQYF. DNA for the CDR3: TGTGCCAGCAGCCAGTACCCGGGACAGGGGGCAACAGATACGCAGTATTTT.

The CDR3 spells CASSLGQGPPEAFF. CDR3 nucleotide sequence: TGTGCCAGCAGCTTAGGCCAGGGCCCACCCGAAGCTTTCTTT. This chain links TRBV11-2 with TRBJ1-1; D perhaps matches TRBD1 (5 bases). Germline V CDR1 and CDR2: SGHAT, FQNNGV. This CDR3 contains 14 residues. V was cut by 1 base and J by 8 bases, with 14 bases left in between.

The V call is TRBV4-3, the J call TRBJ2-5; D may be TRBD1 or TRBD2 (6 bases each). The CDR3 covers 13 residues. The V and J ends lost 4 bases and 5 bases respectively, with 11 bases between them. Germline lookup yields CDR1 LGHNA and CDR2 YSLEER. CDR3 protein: CASSRGARETQYF. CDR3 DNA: TGCGCCAGCAGCCGGGGGGCCCGGGAGACCCAGTACTTC.

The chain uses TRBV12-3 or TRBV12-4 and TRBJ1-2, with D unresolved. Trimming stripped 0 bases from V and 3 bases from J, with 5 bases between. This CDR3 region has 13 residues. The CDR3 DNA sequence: TGTGCCAGCAGTTTAGCAGGTTACTATGGCTACACCTTC. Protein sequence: CASSLAGYYGYTF.